These 28 T cell receptor beta chains originate from one sample sequenced in a study of T cell clonotyping in hematopoietic cell transplantation. Time point described: recipient sample about 28 days before transplant, after cytoreduction. Clones were read by immunoSEQ multiplex PCR, and TCRdb kept only the in-frame ones, dropping some. This table holds 25,000 to 30,000 clones, approximately 82% found once. The input for sequencing was peripheral blood mononuclear cells, taken before stem cell transplant. These receptors were obtained from a middle-aged man with acute myeloid leukemia. Some clones in this sample may be carry-over from other donors' samples.

This clone was recorded once. The rearrangement links TRBV5-5 to TRBJ1-2; D unresolved. The V end was cut by 2 bases, the J end by 6 bases, with 8 bases between. Germline lookup yields CDR1 SGHKS and CDR2 YYEKEE (reference sequence). This CDR3 region has 12 residues. The CDR3 loop is CASSFARDGYTF. The CDR3 DNA sequence: TGTGCCAGCAGCTTCGCCCGGGATGGCTACACCTTC.

The J gene is TRBJ1-2, the V gene TRBV30, with a weak D call TRBD1 (5 bases). Trimming took off 1 base at V and 2 bases at J, with 11 bases between the two ends. CDR1 GTSNPN and CDR2 SVGIG come from the germline V gene (reference sequence). The CDR3 consists of 14 residues. The CDR3 spells CAWSGSRVNYGYTF. CDR3 nucleotides: TGTGCCTGGAGTGGGAGCAGGGTAAACTATGGCTACACCTTC.

The chain combines TRBV28 with TRBJ1-2, with 8 bases fitting TRBD1. The V gene end was trimmed by 6 bases and the J gene end by 5 bases; junction bases not matched to a gene: 8. Per the germline V gene, CDR1 is MDHEN and CDR2 is SYDVKM. The CDR3 has 14 residues. CDR3 DNA sequence: TGTGCCAGCAGCCCAGGGGGCGTTGGGTATGGCTACACCTTC. Its protein product is CASSPGGVGYGYTF.

This rearrangement joins TRBV30 to TRBJ1-4; tentatively, D is TRBD1 (5 bases). Germline assignment: CDR1 GTSNPN and CDR2 SVGIG (reference sequence). This CDR3 comprises 18 residues. The CDR3 sequence: CAISRGPLGGRRAEKLFF. DNA of the CDR3: TGTGCTATTTCCCGGGGACCTCTCGGGGGACGCCGGGCTGAAAAACTGTTTTTT.

This chain joins TRBV6-5 and TRBJ2-7; tentatively, D is TRBD1 or TRBD2 (6 bases each). From germline, CDR1 is MNHEY and CDR2 SVGAGI. The CDR3 length is 13 residues. The V and J ends lost 8 bases and 2 bases respectively, with 13 bases between them. The CDR3 is CASSGGPAYEQYF. The CDR3 bases are TGTGCCAGCTCTGGGGGGCCGGCCTACGAGCAGTACTTC.

J is TRBJ1-1 and V is TRBV5-1; D may be TRBD1 (5 bases). CDR3 size: 14 residues. V was clipped by 4 bases and J by 1 base, with 11 bases between them. The V gene's germline CDR1 is SGHRS and CDR2 YFSETQ. CDR3 sequence (DNA): TGCGCCAGCAGCCAGGGAATGGGGAACACTGAAGCTTTCTTT. Translated, it gives CASSQGMGNTEAFF.

J is TRBJ1-1 and V is TRBV6-4, with D possibly being TRBD1 (5 bases). Trimming shortened V by 5 bases and J by 2 bases, and 9 bases separated the two germline ends. The CDR3 has 13 residues. The germline V gene encodes CDR1 MRHNA and CDR2 SNTAGT. In DNA form, the CDR3 reads TGTGCCAGCAGTACAGGCCGAAACACTGAAGCTTTCTTT. Its protein is CASSTGRNTEAFF.

This chain's CDR3 is CASSLSGTGVGGYTF. The DNA of the CDR3 is TGTGCCAGCAGTTTATCGGGGACAGGGGTTGGTGGCTACACCTTC. The chain employs TRBV27 and TRBJ1-2, with 10 bases identical to TRBD1. V was pared by 0 bases and J by 7 bases, with 5 bases of the junction left unmatched. This CDR3 has 15 amino acids. Germline assignment: CDR1 MNHEY and CDR2 SMNVEV (reference sequence).

V gene TRBV10-3 combines with J gene TRBJ2-2; the match to TRBD1 covers 11 bases. Germline V gene sequence: CDR1 ENHRY, CDR2 SYGVKD. V shed 6 bases, J shed 3 bases, and the junction held 30 bases outside the gene matches. This CDR3 contains 24 residues. The CDR3, as DNA: TGTGCCATCAGCCGATCGACCTTACCCCGGGACAGGGGGTTTGAGATGGGTGACACCGGGGAGCTGTTTTTT. This encodes CAISRSTLPRDRGFEMGDTGELFF.

J is TRBJ1-1 and V is TRBV2; no definite D call. V gave up 4 bases and J gave up 6 bases, with 9 bases separating them. The CDR3 covers 12 residues. CDR1 is SNHLY and CDR2 is FYNNEI in the germline V gene. The CDR3 DNA sequence: TGTGCCAGCAGTGTGCGGAGGCCTGAAGCTTTCTTT. Amino acids: CASSVRRPEAFF.

This sequence joins TRBV7-6 and TRBJ1-2; no reliable D call. The V gene lost 1 base and the J gene lost 3 bases, with 21 bases spanning the gap. Germline CDR1 and CDR2: SGHVS and FNYEAQ. This CDR3 spans 18 amino acids. CDR3 DNA: TGTGCCAGCAGCTTAGACGGGAGTGTTGGGTACGGAGACTATGGCTACACCTTC. Its protein is CASSLDGSVGYGDYGYTF.

The V call is TRBV4-1, the J call TRBJ2-1; 8 bases fit TRBD2. Trimming took 1 base from V and 6 from J; bases not matched to a gene: 14. This CDR3 region has 18 residues. Per germline, CDR1 MGHRA and CDR2 YSYEKL. CDR3 sequence (DNA): TGCGCCAGCAGCCAAGGGGTGGTGAGGCGGGAGGACGTCAATGAGCAGTTCTTC. It codes for CASSQGVVRREDVNEQFF.

The chain has TRBV30 and TRBJ1-4, with 7 bases identical to TRBD1. Germline V gene lookup returns CDR1 GTSNPN and CDR2 SVGIG (reference sequence). CDR3 size: 15 residues. After removal of 1 base from V and 8 bases from J, the junction contained 10 bases not matched to a gene. The CDR3 sequence is CAWSAGGTPPEKLFF. CDR3 in DNA: TGTGCCTGGAGTGCAGGGGGGACTCCCCCCGAAAAACTGTTTTTT.

The J gene is TRBJ1-6, the V gene TRBV2; perhaps TRBD1 as D (6 bases). With 4 bases removed from V and 13 bases from J, the gap between germline ends came to 17 bases. This CDR3 has 14 amino acids. Germline V gives CDR1 SNHLY, CDR2 FYNNEI. DNA of the CDR3: TGTGCCAGCAGTGCACAGGGTAGAAACAGTCCCCTCCACTTT. It yields the protein CASSAQGRNSPLHF.

J is TRBJ2-5 and V is TRBV6-5; no definite D call. Germline V lookup: CDR1 MNHEY, CDR2 SVGAGI. This CDR3 has 13 amino acids. V was cut by 3 bases and J by 5 bases, with 10 bases left in between. The CDR3 DNA reads TGTGCCAGCAGTTATGGGGTGAGGGAGACCCAGTACTTC. Its protein is CASSYGVRETQYF.

This chain joins TRBV11-2 and TRBJ2-1, with D perhaps TRBD2 (6 bases). CDR1 is SGHAT, CDR2 FQNNGV, per germline. The ends were cut back, 1 base at V and 5 bases at J, with 12 bases in the middle. The CDR3 consists of 15 residues. CDR3: CASSLVRGEDNEQFF. DNA of the CDR3: TGTGCCAGCAGCTTAGTGCGGGGAGAAGACAATGAGCAGTTCTTC.

The V and J genes are TRBV28 and TRBJ2-7, with TRBD2 matching over 8 bases. V shed 7 bases, J shed 3 bases, and the junction held 5 bases outside the gene matches. The length of the CDR3 is 13 residues. Germline-derived CDR1 and CDR2 are MDHEN and SYDVKM. CDR3 in DNA: TGTGCCAGCAACTACGGGACTAGCTACGAGCAGTACTTC. Protein sequence: CASNYGTSYEQYF.

This rearrangement joins TRBV30 to TRBJ1-2; D may be TRBD1 (6 bases). CDR1 and CDR2 (germline): GTSNPN, SVGIG (reference sequence). V was clipped by 8 bases and J by 2 bases, with 12 bases between them. CDR3 length: 12 amino acids. The CDR3 DNA reads TGTGCCGTCCGGGACACGAACTATGGCTACACCTTC. Encoded protein: CAVRDTNYGYTF.

This chain uses TRBV29-1 with TRBJ2-2; 8 nucleotides match TRBD2. Trimming took 6 bases from V and 0 from J; bases not matched to a gene: 3. The CDR3 length is 14 residues. Germline V lookup: CDR1 SQVTM, CDR2 ANQGSEA. The CDR3 here is CSVASGSNTGELFF. The CDR3 DNA follows: TGCAGCGTGGCTAGCGGGTCGAACACCGGGGAGCTGTTTTTT.

The chain combines TRBV6-5 with TRBJ2-7; weak D call: TRBD1 (6 bases). Germline V gene data show CDR1 as MNHEY and CDR2 as SVGAGI. Trimming removed 6 bases at V and 1 base at J, with 13 bases between. The CDR3 has 14 amino acids. CDR3 bases: TGTGCCAGCAGGCTGGTTACAGGGTCCTACGAGCAGTACTTC. Its translation is CASRLVTGSYEQYF.

The chain links TRBV30 to TRBJ2-5, with D maybe TRBD2 (7 bases). CDR1 is GTSNPN, CDR2 SVGIG, per germline (reference sequence). Trimming removed 4 bases from V and 5 bases from J, with 26 bases in between. This CDR3 comprises 17 residues. The chain's CDR3 is CAWNVVLRGALSETQYF. CDR3 bases: TGTGCCTGGAACGTGGTCCTACGGGGGGCCCTATCGGAGACCCAGTACTTC. The full variable domain, its missing parts supplied by reference TRBV30 and TRBJ2-5, is SQTIHQWPATLVQPVGSPLSLECTVEGTSNPNLYWYRQAAGRGLQLLFYSVGIGQISSEVPQNLSASRPQDRQFILSSKKLLLSDSGFYLCAWNVVLRGALSETQYFGPGTRLLVL.

This chain connects TRBV29-1 to TRBJ2-2; unclear D gene. This CDR3 spans 14 amino acids. The ends were cut back, 7 bases at V and 0 bases at J, with 12 bases in the middle. The germline CDR1 and CDR2 sequences are SQVTM and ANQGSEA. CDR3 sequence: CSADGTTNTGELFF. The CDR3 DNA sequence: TGCAGCGCTGACGGAACCACGAACACCGGGGAGCTGTTTTTT.

The CDR3 loop is CASSSGVGSGAGYTF. CDR3 DNA sequence: TGTGCCAGCAGTTCCGGGGTAGGATCGGGGGCGGGCTACACCTTC. The rearrangement links TRBV6-6 to TRBJ1-2; D is possibly TRBD1 (6 bases). Germline lookup yields CDR1 MNHNY and CDR2 SVGAGI (reference sequence). There are 15 residues in the CDR3. Between the trimmed V and J ends, which lost 4 bases and 8 bases, there was a span of 20 bases.

This rearrangement joins TRBV27 to TRBJ1-2, with TRBD1 as a possible D gene (5 bases). The CDR3 sequence is 12 residues long. The germline V gene encodes CDR1 MNHEY and CDR2 SMNVEV (reference sequence). V lost 8 bases, J lost 7 bases, and 14 bases lay in between. CDR3 sequence reads: CASYHWGSGYTF. For the CDR3, the DNA is TGTGCCAGCTACCACTGGGGGTCTGGCTACACCTTC.

The V call is TRBV27, the J call TRBJ2-5, with 8 bases lining up with TRBD1. V shed 5 bases, J shed 4 bases, and the junction held 9 bases outside the gene matches. The CDR3 is 15 amino acids. Germline CDR1 reads MNHEY; CDR2 reads SMNVEV (reference sequence). In DNA form, the CDR3 reads TGTGCCAGCAGTCCTCAGGGGGCTTTCCGAGAGACCCAGTACTTC. Amino acid sequence: CASSPQGAFRETQYF.

To note about this clone: A junction end diverges from the germline sequence, so it may reflect a read error. V gene TRBV9 combines with J gene TRBJ2-1, with D perhaps TRBD2 (6 bases). This CDR3 is 15 amino acids long. The germline V gene encodes CDR1 SGDLS and CDR2 YYNGEE. Written as DNA, the CDR3 is TGTGCCAGCAGCGTACTCGGGAGCTCCTACAGTGAGCAGTTCTTC. Translation gives CASSVLGSSYSEQFF.

The V and J genes are TRBV19 and TRBJ2-1; TRBD1 aligns across 8 bases. Germline CDR1 is LNHDA and CDR2 is SQIVND (reference sequence). The V segment lost 6 bases and the J segment 0 bases; nucleotides outside the gene matches: 7. The CDR3 has 16 residues. CDR3 protein: CASSPTGAPSYNEQFF. CDR3 bases: TGTGCCAGTAGCCCGACAGGGGCCCCCTCCTACAATGAGCAGTTCTTC.

The V call is TRBV19, the J call TRBJ1-1, with D maybe TRBD1 (5 bases). Trimming cost V 0 bases and J 1 base, with 9 bases left between them. Germline V gene sequence: CDR1 LNHDA, CDR2 SQIVND (reference sequence). This CDR3 is built from 15 residues. CDR3 in DNA: TGTGCCAGTAGTATAGATGGGGACGGGAACACTGAAGCTTTCTTT. Translation: CASSIDGDGNTEAFF.